One TCR beta chain is described in this entry. Its antigen is currently unknown. Reverse transcription of all isolated RNA meant that expressed TCRB transcripts were sequenced. Measured with immunoSEQ multiplex PCR; TCRdb has only the in-frame clones, and not every one. Of over 120,000 clones in the sample, 10% were seen once. CD4+ naive, central memory, regulatory and stem cell-like memory subsets were isolated by sorting on CD45RO/CCR7/CD25/CD127/CD95/CD27. The CDR3 extends over 15 amino acids. Germline V lookup: CDR1 SGHRS, CDR2 YFSETQ. Trimming stripped 0 bases from V and 7 bases from J, with 14 bases between. This specimen belongs to a study of beta chain features in type 1 diabetes. The wider study: Age, gender and cell yields were similar between patients and healthy donors. The number of sorted cells examined across all samples was some 99,000,000.

Overall study results and limits: VDJ junctions from patients with type 1 diabetes contained fewer insertions and more deletions.

Sample: naive CD4+ T cells from blood. This chain joins TRBV5-1 and TRBJ2-1; the D gene is possibly TRBD2 (6 bases). The source of this sequence is a man aged 18-30 years in good health. CDR3 in amino acids: CASSLVLADTNEQFF. The CDR3 coding sequence is TGCGCCAGCAGCTTGGTATTAGCGGATACTAATGAGCAGTTCTTC.